The rows below give T cell receptor beta chains drawn from one sample of a study of blood T cell repertoires in COVID-19. Assay: immunoSEQ multiplex PCR; the TCRdb copy retains only in-frame clones and omits some. This table holds about 160,000 clones, approximately 91% found once. Sample: peripheral blood. These receptors all come from a man between 18 and 35 years old with acute or convalescent COVID-19. Each CDR3 is given with its conserved first and last residue. D genes are given only for firm matches. Some rows have no size entry. The others give once, few or many, or a class for an expanded clone.

CAWSVRQGEKLFF,TGTGCCTGGAGTGTACGACAGGGTGAAAAACTGTTTTTT,NA,TRBD1,TRBJ1-4,TRBV30
CASSLRTSGGTDTQYF,TGTGCCAGCAGCCTACGGACTAGCGGGGGAACAGATACGCAGTATTTT,NA,TRBD2,TRBJ2-3,TRBV9
CASSNREVSGNTIYF,TGTGCCAGCAGCAACCGGGAGGTTAGTGGAAACACCATATATTTT,few,NA,TRBJ1-3,TRBV9
CASDLGQNSNQPQHF,TGTGCCAGCGACCTGGGCCAAAATAGCAATCAGCCCCAGCATTTT,NA,NA,TRBJ1-5,TRBV27
CASSVYGTLMVDTQYF,TGTGCCAGCAGCGTCTACGGGACTCTTATGGTGGATACGCAGTATTTT,NA,NA,TRBJ2-3,TRBV9
CASSSLSGSGNTIYF,TGTGCCAGCAGCTCCCTATCCGGCTCTGGAAACACCATATATTTT,many,NA,TRBJ1-3,TRBV5-6
CASSWTSGPYNEQFF,TGCGCCAGCAGCTGGACTAGCGGGCCATACAATGAGCAGTTCTTC,NA,TRBD2,TRBJ2-1,TRBV5-1
CASSFGTGSNQPQHF,TGTGCCAGCAGCTTCGGGACAGGGAGTAATCAGCCCCAGCATTTT,once,TRBD1,TRBJ1-5,TRBV7-8
CASSHRQIYNSPLHF,TGTGCCAGCAGCCATAGACAGATCTATAATTCACCCCTCCACTTT,NA,NA,TRBJ1-6,TRBV11-2
CASSPSGLNEQFF,TGTGCCAGCTCCCCTAGCGGGCTCAATGAGCAGTTCTTC,NA,TRBD2,TRBJ2-1,TRBV18
CASSGTGGGYTF,TGTGCCAGCAGTGGAACAGGCGGAGGCTACACCTTC,NA,NA,TRBJ1-2,TRBV2
CASSLSSMGGHGYTF,TGTGCCAGCAGTTTATCTTCTATGGGGGGTCATGGCTACACCTTC,NA,NA,TRBJ1-2,TRBV27